A single sample gave rise to the 12 T cell receptor beta chains below, sequenced in a study of tumor and adjacent non-tumor tissue in lung cancer. TCRbeta libraries were built with three rounds of nested PCR, modified from ARM-PCR. TCRdb used MiXCR to reprocess the multiplex PCR reads, holding one entry per CDR3 protein. The profile covers 65,000 to 95,000 distinct CDR3 sequences, with around 70% appearing a single time and 10% to 15% taken by the ten largest. RNA was extracted from bulk tissue without any cell sorting. Sequencing used lung tumor tissue. Receptor source: a woman aged 70 to 79 with non-small cell lung cancer.

This chain links TRBV28 with TRBJ2-2; D is uncertain. This CDR3 is 15 amino acids long. CDR1 MDHEN and CDR2 SYDVKM come from the germline V gene. The CDR3 DNA sequence: TGTGTCAGTCGCGGCAAGACCACCTGGACCGGGGAGCTGTTTTTT. Its protein is CVSRGKTTWTGELFF.

The chain recombines TRBV28 with TRBJ2-3, with TRBD1 identical over 8 bases. The CDR3 is 17 residues long. V dropped 5 bases and J dropped 6; count of bases not matched to a gene: 16. In germline, CDR1 is MDHEN, CDR2 SYDVKM. CDR3 amino acids: CASSVLHRGTLTDTQYF. DNA for the CDR3: TGTGCCAGCAGTGTACTTCACAGGGGGACCCTCACCGATACGCAGTATTTT.

This clonotype was found many times. The J gene is TRBJ2-7, the V gene TRBV7-8, with 8 bases aligning to TRBD1. Germline CDR1 reads SGHVS; CDR2 reads FQNEAQ. CDR3 length: 15 amino acids. After removal of 1 base from V and 1 base from J, the junction contained 3 bases not matched to a gene. This chain's CDR3 is CASSLGTGHSYEQYF. DNA of the CDR3: TGTGCCAGCAGCTTAGGGACAGGGCATTCCTACGAGCAGTACTTC.

By share of the sample, this clonotype is medium-sized. J is TRBJ1-1 and V is TRBV6-5; no definite D call. Trimming removed 2 bases from V and 2 bases from J, with 9 bases in between. Germline CDR1 reads MNHEY; CDR2 reads SVGAGI. This CDR3 spans 14 amino acids. The CDR3 protein is CASSYTTANTEAFF. As DNA, the CDR3 is TGTGCCAGCAGTTACACAACGGCAAACACTGAAGCTTTCTTT.

This clonotype appeared once. Mismatch with germline at one junction end may stem from a read error. The chain joins TRBV6-5 to TRBJ2-3; 14 nucleotides match TRBD2. Germline V gives CDR1 MNHEY, CDR2 SVGAGI. The CDR3 spans 17 residues. The CDR3, as DNA: TGTACCAGCAGACTCACGACTAGCGGGAGGGACACTGATACGCAGTATTTT. Translating it yields CTSRLTTSGRDTDTQYF.

As concerns this clonotype: This may arise from a read error, as a much more abundant clone is one base away. The genes are TRBV28 and TRBJ1-1, with D uncertain. The CDR3 extends over 13 amino acids. The germline gives CDR1 MDHEN, CDR2 SYDVKM. CDR3 region: CASSLLVNIEAFF. The CDR3 DNA sequence: TGTGCCAGCAGTTTATTAGTGAACATTGAAGCTTTCTTT.

J is TRBJ1-1 and V is TRBV29-1, with no clear D. The germline CDR1 and CDR2 sequences are SQVTM and ANQGSEA. This CDR3 region has 13 residues. The V end lost 6 bases, the J end lost 7 bases, and 18 bases lay between the germline ends. CDR3 nucleotide sequence: TGCAGCGTGGCGCGAGGAAAAGGCATTGAAGCTTTCTTT. Encoded protein: CSVARGKGIEAFF.

As regards this clonotype: No conserved phenylalanine or tryptophan ends this CDR3, so it is likely a read error. The rearrangement uses TRBV5-5 and TRBJ2-1; TRBD2 is a possible D gene (5 bases). CDR3 length equals 16 residues. Looked up from germline, CDR1 is SGHKS and CDR2 is YYEKEE (reference sequence). The CDR3 region is CASSLTSGSSYNDQFL. CDR3 nucleotide sequence: TGTGCCAGCAGCTTGACTAGTGGAAGCTCCTACAATGATCAGTTCCTC.

As for this clonotype: A much larger clone differs by one base, so this may be a read error. This chain connects TRBV30 to TRBJ1-2, with D tentatively TRBD1 (5 bases). This CDR3 region has 11 residues. Germline CDR1 and CDR2: GTSNPN and SVGIG (reference sequence). With 1 base removed from V and 12 bases from J, the gap between germline ends came to 12 bases. DNA of the CDR3: TGTGCCTGGAGTGAATGGGGGATCCACACCTTC. Translation: CAWSEWGIHTF.

About this clonotype: The junction does not match germline at one end; this may be a read error. The V gene is TRBV12-3 or TRBV12-4, the J gene TRBJ2-1, with D perhaps matching TRBD1 (6 bases). The CDR3 sequence is 13 residues long. Here the CDR3 reads CASRDTGNYERFF. CDR3 coding DNA: TGTGCCAGCAGGGACACAGGGAACTATGAGCGGTTCTTC.

The rearrangement joins TRBV28 to TRBJ1-2, with 9 bases fitting TRBD1. Per the germline V gene, CDR1 is MDHEN and CDR2 is SYDVKM. The CDR3 consists of 14 residues. V shed 2 bases, J shed 6 bases, and the junction held 4 bases outside the gene matches. This CDR3 reads CASSLMGQGHGYTF. The CDR3 DNA reads as TGTGCCAGCAGTTTAATGGGACAGGGACATGGCTACACCTTC.

Regarding this clonotype: A much more abundant neighbour one base away suggests this may be a read error. This rearrangement joins TRBV30 to TRBJ1-3, with D possibly TRBD1 on 5 matching bases. Per germline, CDR1 GTSNPN and CDR2 SVGIG (reference sequence). The CDR3 has 13 residues. CDR3 sequence reads: CAGSATGPDTIYF. The CDR3 DNA reads as TGTGCCGGGAGTGCTACGGGACCCGACACCATATATTTT.